This TCR beta chain was identified in a study of blood T cell repertoires in COVID-19 (TCRdb year 2020). For context, the study as a whole: Samples from collaborators originated in the United States, Italy and Spain and spanned both the acute and convalescent phases of COVID-19. Samples came from the ongoing ImmuneRACE study (first 160 participants) plus 1,254 subjects from 6 global collaborators. The repertoires were released in a freely available public database meant as a resource for research on the immune response to SARS-CoV-2. The dataset comprised deeply sampled blood TCRbeta repertoires from subjects exposed to, actively infected with, or recovered from COVID-19. Where available, HLA class I and class II types were obtained from metadata supplied by the sample provider rather than from assay-based typing. The material from the prospective study consisted of cDNA or gDNA derived from T cells, B-cell-depleted T cells, or PBMCs. The sample metadata nearly always contained a de-identified subject ID, COVID-19 status, age in years and sex.

Whole blood was collected in K2EDTA tubes by collaborating institutions according to the institutions' own protocols. Collaborator samples were shipped for TCRbeta analysis as frozen whole blood, isolated PBMCs, or DNA extracted from either sample type. As to this clone: Its antigen is currently not known. Per-nucleotide qualities are absent, and no much larger clonotype sits a single base away.

The CDR3 sequence holds 16 residues, the cysteine and phenylalanine included. The entry retains the CDR3 DNA only, 48 bases that are in frame from base 1. V loses 9 bases at its end and J loses 6 bases; junction bases beyond the gene matches: 19. From the germline V gene, CDR1 is MNHNS and CDR2 is SASEGT. TCRbeta CDR3 regions were amplified from genomic DNA using the immunoSEQ Assay, a bias-controlled multiplex PCR. The study's own analysis went as follows. Within the assay, amplification of reference gene primers was used to estimate how many nucleated cells each sample contained. To quantify the absolute abundance of each unique TCRbeta CDR3 rearrangement, sequence reads were collapsed and filtered. Productive Simpson clonality was computed per sample as the square root of Simpson's diversity index over productive rearrangements. Drawn from immuneACCESS, this table holds only the in-frame rearrangements with V and J called that TCRdb kept. Clones are partly lost; checked studies trace under half to an unresolved V gene and leave the rest unexplained. The V and J calls and clone size were taken over from that table, and D and trimming were inferred from the DNA. The sample profile shows 150,000 to 170,000 clones; approximately 80% of them were found once. The biggest ten clones account for 3.7% of the sample.

Findings and caveats that apply to the study as a whole: Clinical and demographic metadata were provided uncurated, with the amount varying by source and participant.

The sequence was obtained from a woman aged 80 or older with acute or convalescent COVID-19. The chain joins TRBV6-1 to TRBJ1-2, and 7 junctional nucleotides match TRBD1. Sequenced sample: peripheral blood. The DNA reads as follows: TGTGCCAGTAGTAAAGGGACAGACATAATGTCGGATGGCTACACCTTC. This sequence encodes CASSKGTDIMSDGYTF.